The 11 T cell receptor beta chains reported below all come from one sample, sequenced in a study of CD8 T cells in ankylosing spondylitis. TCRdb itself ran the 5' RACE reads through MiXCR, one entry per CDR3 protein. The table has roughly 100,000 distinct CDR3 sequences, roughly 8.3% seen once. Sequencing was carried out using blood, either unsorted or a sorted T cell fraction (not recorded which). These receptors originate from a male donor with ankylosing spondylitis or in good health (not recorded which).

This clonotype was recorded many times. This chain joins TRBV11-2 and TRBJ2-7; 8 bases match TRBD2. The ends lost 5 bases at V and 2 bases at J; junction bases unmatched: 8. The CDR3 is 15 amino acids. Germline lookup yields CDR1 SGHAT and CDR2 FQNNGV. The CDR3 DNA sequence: TGTGCCAGCAGCATGACAGCGGGAGCACCCTACGAGCAGTACTTC. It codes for CASSMTAGAPYEQYF.

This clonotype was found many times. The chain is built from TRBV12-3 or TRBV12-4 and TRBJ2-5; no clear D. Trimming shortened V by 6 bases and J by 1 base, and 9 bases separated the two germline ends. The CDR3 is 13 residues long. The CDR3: CASRPWGQETQYF. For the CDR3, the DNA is TGTGCCAGCAGACCCTGGGGCCAAGAGACCCAGTACTTC.

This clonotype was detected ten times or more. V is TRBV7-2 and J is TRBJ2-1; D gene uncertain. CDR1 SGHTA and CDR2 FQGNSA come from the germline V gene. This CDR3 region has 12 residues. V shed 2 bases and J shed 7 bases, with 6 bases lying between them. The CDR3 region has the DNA TGTGCCAGCAGCTTAATGGGTAATGAGCAGTTCTTC. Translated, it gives CASSLMGNEQFF.

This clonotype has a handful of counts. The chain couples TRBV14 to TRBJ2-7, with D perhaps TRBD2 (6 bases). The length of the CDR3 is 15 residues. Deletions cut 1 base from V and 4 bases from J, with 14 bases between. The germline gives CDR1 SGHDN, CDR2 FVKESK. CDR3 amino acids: CASSQGDFGGYEQYF. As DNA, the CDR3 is TGTGCCAGCAGCCAAGGGGACTTTGGGGGTTACGAGCAGTACTTC.

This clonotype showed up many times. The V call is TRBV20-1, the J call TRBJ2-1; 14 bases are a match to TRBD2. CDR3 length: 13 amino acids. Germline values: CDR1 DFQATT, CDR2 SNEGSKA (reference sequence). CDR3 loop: CGLAGGNYNEQFF. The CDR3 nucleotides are TGCGGACTAGCGGGAGGAAACTACAATGAGCAGTTCTTC.

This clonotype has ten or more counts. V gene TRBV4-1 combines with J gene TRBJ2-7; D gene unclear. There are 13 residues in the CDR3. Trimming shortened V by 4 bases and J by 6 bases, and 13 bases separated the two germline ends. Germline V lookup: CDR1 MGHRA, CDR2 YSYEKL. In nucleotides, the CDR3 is TGCGCCAGCAGCCGATTACCACCTGGCGAGCAGTACTTC. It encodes CASSRLPPGEQYF.

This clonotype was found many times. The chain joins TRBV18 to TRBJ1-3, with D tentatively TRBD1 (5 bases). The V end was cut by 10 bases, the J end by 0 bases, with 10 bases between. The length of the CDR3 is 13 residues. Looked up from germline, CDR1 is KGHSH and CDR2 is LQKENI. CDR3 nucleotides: TGTGCCACCACGACAGACTCTGGAAACACCATATATTTT. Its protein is CATTTDSGNTIYF.

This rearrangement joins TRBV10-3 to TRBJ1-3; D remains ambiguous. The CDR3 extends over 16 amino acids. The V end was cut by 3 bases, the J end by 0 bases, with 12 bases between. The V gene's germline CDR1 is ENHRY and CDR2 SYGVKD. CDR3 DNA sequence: TGTGCCATCAGTGAAGGCAGCCTTCCCTCTGGAAACACCATATATTTT. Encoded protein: CAISEGSLPSGNTIYF.

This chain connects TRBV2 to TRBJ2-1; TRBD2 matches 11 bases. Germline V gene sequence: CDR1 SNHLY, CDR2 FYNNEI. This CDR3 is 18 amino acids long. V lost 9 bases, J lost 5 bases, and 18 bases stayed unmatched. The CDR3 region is CARTDTTGTSGTHNEQFF. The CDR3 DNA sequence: TGTGCCAGGACCGATACCACCGGGACTAGCGGAACACACAATGAGCAGTTCTTC.

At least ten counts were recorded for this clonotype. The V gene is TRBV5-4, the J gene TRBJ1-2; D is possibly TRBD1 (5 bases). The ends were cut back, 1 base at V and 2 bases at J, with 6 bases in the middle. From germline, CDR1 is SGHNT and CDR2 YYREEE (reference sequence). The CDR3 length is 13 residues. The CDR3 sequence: CASSLRDNYGYTF. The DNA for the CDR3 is TGTGCCAGCAGCTTGAGGGACAACTATGGCTACACCTTC.

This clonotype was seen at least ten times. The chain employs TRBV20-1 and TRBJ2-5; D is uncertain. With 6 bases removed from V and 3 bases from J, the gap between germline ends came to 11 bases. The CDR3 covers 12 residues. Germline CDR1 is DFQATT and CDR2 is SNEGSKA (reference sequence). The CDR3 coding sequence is TGCAGTGCCCCTCGTGGGGAAGAGACCCAGTACTTC. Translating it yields CSAPRGEETQYF.